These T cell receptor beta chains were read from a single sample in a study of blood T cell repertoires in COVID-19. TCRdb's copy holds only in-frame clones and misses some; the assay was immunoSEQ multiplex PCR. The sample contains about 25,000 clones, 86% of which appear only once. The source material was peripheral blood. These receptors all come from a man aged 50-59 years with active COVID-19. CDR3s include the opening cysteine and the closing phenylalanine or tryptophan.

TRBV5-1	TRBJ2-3	CASWGSGTSGGDTQYF
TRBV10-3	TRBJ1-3	CAISESRGLGSGNTIYF
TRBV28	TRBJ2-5	CASRRVTGGLETQYF
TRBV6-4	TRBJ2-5	CASSVLAGSQETQYF
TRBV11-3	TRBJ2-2	CASSLGSGTPNTGELFF
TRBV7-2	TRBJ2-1	CASRPGGYNEQFF
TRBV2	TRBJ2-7	CASSGGNDEQYF
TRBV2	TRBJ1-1	CASSKGLPNTEAFF
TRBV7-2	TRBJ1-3	CASSQNRVVSGNTIYF
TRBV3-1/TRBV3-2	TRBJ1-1	CASRGGYGGEAFF
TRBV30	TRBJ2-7	CAWTRQGVSSYEQYF
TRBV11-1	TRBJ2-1	CASSPGGSKVNEQFF
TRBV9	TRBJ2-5	CASAVAGGRETQYF
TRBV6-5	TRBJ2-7	CASTGRTSGIYEQYF
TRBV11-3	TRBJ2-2	CASSPRLAGRTGELFF
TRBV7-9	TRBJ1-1	CASSLTPTGMNTEAFF
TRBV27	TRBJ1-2	CASSLSILRGLDYGYTF
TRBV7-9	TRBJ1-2	CASSLGGRRGIDGYTF
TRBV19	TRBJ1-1	CASSEVLPPSAFF
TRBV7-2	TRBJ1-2	CASSLARGRDGYTF
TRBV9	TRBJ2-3	CASSASGGSTDTQYF
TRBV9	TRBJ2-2	CASSPGTGNTGELFF
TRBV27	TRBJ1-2	CASSPTTGGLRGYTF
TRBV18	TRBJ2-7	CASSLDEPGQGYEQYF
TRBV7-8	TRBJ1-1	CASSPRTGHSEAFF
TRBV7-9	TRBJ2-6	CASSFYRGTSGANVLTF
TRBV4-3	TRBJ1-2	CASSQEPSQGHYGYTF
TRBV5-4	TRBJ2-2	CASSSGGRVTGELFF
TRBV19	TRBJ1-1	CASSMFRSNTEAFF
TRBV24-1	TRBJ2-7	CATSDTKYEQYF
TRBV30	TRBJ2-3	CAWIQTGTSVDTQYF
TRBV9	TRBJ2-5	CASSPRDRGSETQYF
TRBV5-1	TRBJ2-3	CASRPGTSVDTQYF
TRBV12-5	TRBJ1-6	CASGEGFKLSGSPLHF
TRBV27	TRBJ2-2	CASMGRSNTGELFF
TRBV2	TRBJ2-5	CASRRTAQETQYF